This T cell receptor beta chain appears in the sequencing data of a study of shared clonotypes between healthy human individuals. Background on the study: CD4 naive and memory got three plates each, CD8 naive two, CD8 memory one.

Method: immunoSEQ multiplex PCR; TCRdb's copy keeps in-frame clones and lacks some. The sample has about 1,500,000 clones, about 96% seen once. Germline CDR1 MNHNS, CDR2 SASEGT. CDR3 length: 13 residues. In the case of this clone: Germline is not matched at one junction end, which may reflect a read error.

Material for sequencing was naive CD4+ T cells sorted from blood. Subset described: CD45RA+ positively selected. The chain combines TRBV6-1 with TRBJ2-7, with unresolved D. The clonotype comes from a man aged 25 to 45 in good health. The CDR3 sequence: CASTHSAPYAQYF. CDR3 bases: TGTGCCAGCACACACAGCGCGCCCTACGCGCAGTACTTC.